The next 25 T cell receptor beta chains were all read from a single sample in a study of cytomegalovirus exposure and HLA in healthy donors. PCR involved 60 Vbeta and 13 Jbeta primers. Produced via immunoSEQ multiplex PCR; TCRdb's table is partial and in-frame only. The sample holds fewer than 120,000 clones; 80% to 85% are singletons and the top ten take under 3%. The sample comprised PBMCs. All receptors come from a woman in her sixties or seventies in good health and CMV-seropositive.

This chain joins TRBV6-6 and TRBJ1-3, with TRBD1 identical over 7 bases. There are 16 residues in the CDR3. With V trimmed by 6 bases and J by 2 bases, 10 bases remained unmatched. CDR1 is MNHNY, CDR2 SVGAGI, per germline (reference sequence). This CDR3 is CASRERQGVAGNTIYF. CDR3 DNA: TGTGCCAGCAGGGAAAGACAGGGTGTAGCTGGAAACACCATATATTTT.

The chain combines TRBV6-1 with TRBJ1-5, with D possibly matching TRBD1 (6 bases). The germline V gene encodes CDR1 MNHNS and CDR2 SASEGT. The CDR3 is 14 amino acids. V lost 6 bases and J lost 3, with 12 bases in between. The CDR3 DNA follows: TGTGCCAGCAGAGAACAGGGTAACAATCAGCCCCAGCATTTT. Protein: CASREQGNNQPQHF.

The chain employs TRBV7-2 and TRBJ2-1; 8 bases map to TRBD2. The germline CDR1 and CDR2 sequences are SGHTA and FQGNSA. The CDR3 consists of 15 residues. J gave up 2 bases and V 6 bases, and 6 bases lay outside the gene matches. The CDR3 protein is CASSPTSGPYNEQFF. The CDR3 region has the DNA TGTGCCAGCAGTCCAACTAGCGGACCCTACAATGAGCAGTTCTTC.

V is TRBV30 and J is TRBJ2-3, with a weak D call TRBD2 (6 bases). Germline CDR1 reads GTSNPN; CDR2 reads SVGIG (reference sequence). V shed 4 bases and J shed 0 bases, with 11 bases lying between them. There are 14 residues in the CDR3. For the CDR3, the DNA is TGTGCCTGGACCACCGGGACTAGCACAGATACGCAGTATTTT. Translation gives CAWTTGTSTDTQYF.

The CDR3 loop is CASALGLGGRDEQFF. The CDR3 DNA is TGTGCTAGTGCCTTGGGACTTGGGGGTAGGGATGAGCAGTTCTTC. This rearrangement joins TRBV12-5 to TRBJ2-1, with D perhaps matching TRBD2 (6 bases). V lost 7 bases, J lost 8 bases, and 21 bases lay in between. The CDR3 spans 15 residues. Germline lookup yields CDR1 LGHNT and CDR2 FRNRAP.

Only a few counts were recorded for this clone. The chain recombines TRBV6-5 with TRBJ1-2, with a possible D match to TRBD1 (5 bases). The germline V gene has CDR1 MNHEY and CDR2 SVGAGI. Trimming shortened V by 5 bases and J by 5 bases, and 6 bases separated the two germline ends. This CDR3 is built from 11 residues. Here the CDR3 reads CASSPGYGYTF. The DNA of the CDR3 is TGTGCCAGCAGTCCAGGGTATGGCTACACCTTC.

The chain combines TRBV27 with TRBJ2-7; D might be TRBD2 (5 bases). Trimming stripped 7 bases from V and 4 bases from J, with 20 bases between. Per the germline V gene, CDR1 is MNHEY and CDR2 is SMNVEV (reference sequence). This CDR3 comprises 15 residues. The CDR3 reads CASKVRNGEQYEQYF. The CDR3 region has the DNA TGTGCCAGCAAGGTTCGCAACGGGGAACAATACGAGCAGTACTTC.

The rearrangement links TRBV7-6 to TRBJ2-7; no clear D. V was shortened by 4 bases and J by 3 bases, with 19 bases between the two germline ends. CDR3 size: 16 residues. From germline, CDR1 is SGHVS and CDR2 FNYEAQ. Here the CDR3 DNA reads TGTGCCAGCAGCTCGGGTCTCCCCGACCATTACTACGAGCAGTACTTC. Its translation: CASSSGLPDHYYEQYF. Drawing the rest from reference TRBV7-6 and TRBJ2-7, the complete variable domain is GAGVSQSPRYKVTKRGQDVALRCDPISGHVSLYWYRQALGQGPEFLTYFNYEAQQDKSGLPNDRFSAERPEGSISTLTIQRTEQRDSAMYRCASSSGLPDHYYEQYFGPGTRLTVT.

A single count supports this clone. CDR3 amino acids: CASSPRTGNYGYTF. CDR3 coding DNA: TGTGCCAGCAGTCCAAGGACAGGGAACTATGGCTACACCTTC. V is TRBV27 and J is TRBJ1-2; 8 nucleotides align to TRBD1. The CDR3 consists of 14 residues. J lost 2 bases, V lost 5 bases, and 4 bases had no gene match. The germline gives CDR1 MNHEY, CDR2 SMNVEV (reference sequence).

The genes are TRBV7-8 and TRBJ2-2; 7 bases line up with TRBD2. CDR3 length: 18 residues. Losses at the gene ends were 6 bases for V and 0 bases for J; bases not matched to a gene: 13. Germline V gives CDR1 SGHVS, CDR2 FQNEAQ. The CDR3 sequence is CASRGPQREGSNTGELFF. In nucleotides, the CDR3 is TGTGCCAGCAGGGGCCCTCAGCGGGAAGGTTCGAACACCGGGGAGCTGTTTTTT.

The chain uses TRBV28 and TRBJ1-5; D is perhaps TRBD1 (6 bases). Trimming pared 10 bases from V and 1 base from J, leaving 17 bases between. The germline V gene has CDR1 MDHEN and CDR2 SYDVKM. The CDR3 spans 15 residues. The CDR3 bases are TGTGCCATCCGCATGGGGGCGTTGAGCAATCAGCCCCAGCATTTT. It is translated as CAIRMGALSNQPQHF.

The rearrangement links TRBV5-1 to TRBJ2-5, with TRBD2 matching 7 bases. V trimming: 4 bases; J trimming: 1 base; junction bases outside the gene matches: 4. In germline, CDR1 is SGHRS, CDR2 YFSETQ. The length of the CDR3 is 14 residues. Here the CDR3 DNA reads TGCGCCAGCAGCCAGACTAGCAGCCAAGAGACCCAGTACTTC. Translation: CASSQTSSQETQYF.

Here the CDR3 DNA reads TGTGCCAGCAGCCCAGGACAGGGGCTCGGAGCTTTCTTT. Its protein is CASSPGQGLGAFF. V is TRBV7-2 and J is TRBJ1-1; 9 bases are a match to TRBD1. Trimming cost V 5 bases and J 10 bases; bases outside gene matches: 8. Germline CDR1 and CDR2: SGHTA and FQGNSA. The length of the CDR3 is 13 residues.

This sequence joins TRBV6-5 and TRBJ2-3, with TRBD2 identical over 7 bases. Germline trimming cut 7 bases from V and 10 bases from J; bases unmatched to any gene: 11. Germline values: CDR1 MNHEY, CDR2 SVGAGI. The CDR3 extends over 13 amino acids. The CDR3 bases are TGTGCCAGCACATATGAGAGCGGGACCTCGCAGTATTTT. It codes for CASTYESGTSQYF.

Comment on this clone: The sample holds other DNA sequences that translate to the same CDR3. The chain has TRBV11-3 and TRBJ1-1, with D uncertain. Germline CDR1 is SGHNT and CDR2 is YENEEA. The CDR3 runs to 13 residues. V was clipped by 1 base and J by 1 base, with 4 bases between them. This CDR3 is CASSLGQNTEAFF. CDR3 nucleotide sequence: TGTGCCAGCAGCTTAGGTCAGAACACTGAAGCTTTCTTT.

The genes are TRBV2 and TRBJ2-3; no firm D call. From germline, CDR1 is SNHLY and CDR2 FYNNEI. Trimming took off 2 bases at V and 1 base at J, with 13 bases between the two ends. This CDR3 is built from 16 residues. The CDR3 DNA is TGTGCCAGCAGTGAACGGGTGAGGAAAGGCACAGATACGCAGTATTTT. Encoded protein: CASSERVRKGTDTQYF.

The J gene is TRBJ1-6, the V gene TRBV5-1; a possible D gene is TRBD1 (5 bases). The V and J ends lost 0 bases and 5 bases respectively, with 6 bases between them. CDR3 size: 14 residues. The germline V gene encodes CDR1 SGHRS and CDR2 YFSETQ. This CDR3 is CASSLGQNNSPLHF. The CDR3 bases are TGCGCCAGCAGCTTGGGACAGAATAATTCACCCCTCCACTTT.

The J gene is TRBJ2-7, the V gene TRBV9; 8 bases are shared with TRBD2. CDR3 size: 15 residues. V was clipped by 2 bases and J by 2 bases; unmatched bases: 6. Per the germline V gene, CDR1 is SGDLS and CDR2 is YYNGEE. The CDR3 reads CASSVGWRGAYEQYF. The CDR3 DNA sequence: TGTGCCAGCAGCGTGGGCTGGCGGGGGGCCTACGAGCAGTACTTC. The complete variable domain, with remaining parts taken from reference TRBV9 and TRBJ2-7, reads DSGVTQTPKHLITATGQRVTLRCSPRSGDLSVYWYQQSLDQGLQFLIQYYNGEERAKGNILERFSAQQFPDLHSELNLSSLELGDSALYFCASSVGWRGAYEQYFGPGTRLTVT.

A remark on this clone: The same CDR3 arises from other DNA sequences in this sample as well. This chain links TRBV19 with TRBJ2-7; D perhaps matches TRBD1 (5 bases). V was trimmed by 4 bases and J by 3 bases, leaving 10 bases between them. The CDR3 has 13 residues. Germline values: CDR1 LNHDA, CDR2 SQIVND (reference sequence). In nucleotides, the CDR3 is TGTGCCAGTAGTAGGACACCTAACTACGAGCAGTACTTC. It codes for CASSRTPNYEQYF.

V gene TRBV28 combines with J gene TRBJ2-1, with 8 bases identical to TRBD2. The CDR3 has 13 residues. Germline V gene lookup returns CDR1 MDHEN and CDR2 SYDVKM. The V gene end was trimmed by 10 bases and the J gene end by 4 bases; junction bases not matched to a gene: 6. Written as DNA, the CDR3 is TGTGCCACTTTAGCGGGGAGATACAATGAGCAGTTCTTC. It codes for CATLAGRYNEQFF.

The CDR3 spells CASRKADGNYGYTF. CDR3 nucleotides: TGTGCCAGCAGGAAAGCCGACGGGAACTATGGCTACACCTTC. This sequence joins TRBV6-6 and TRBJ1-2; D is ambiguous. CDR3 length: 14 amino acids. The germline CDR1 and CDR2 sequences are MNHNY and SVGAGI (reference sequence). V lost 6 bases and J 2 bases, leaving 13 bases between the germline ends.

The chain has TRBV28 and TRBJ2-7; D not certain. The CDR3 is 15 amino acids. V lost 5 bases to trimming and J lost 3 bases, with 17 bases between them. The germline V gene encodes CDR1 MDHEN and CDR2 SYDVKM. In DNA, the CDR3 is TGTGCCAGCAGTCTACTGCGGCGTTACGACTACGAGCAGTACTTC. It yields the protein CASSLLRRYDYEQYF.

The V gene is TRBV11-2, the J gene TRBJ2-7; D is unresolved. Trimming removed 0 bases from V and 3 bases from J, with 9 bases in between. The CDR3 contains 14 residues. Germline CDR1 is SGHAT and CDR2 is FQNNGV. The CDR3 protein is CASSLDPPGYEQYF. The CDR3 DNA reads as TGTGCCAGCAGCTTAGACCCCCCCGGCTACGAGCAGTACTTC.

This clone came up a few times. This rearrangement joins TRBV18 to TRBJ2-1; D call uncertain. Trimming cost V 6 bases and J 5 bases, with 11 bases left between them. This CDR3 contains 13 residues. Per germline, CDR1 KGHSH and CDR2 LQKENI. CDR3 in amino acids: CASSRGQDNEQFF. Here the CDR3 DNA reads TGTGCCAGCTCCCGTGGGCAGGACAATGAGCAGTTCTTC.

The V gene is TRBV7-9, the J gene TRBJ2-6; D is perhaps TRBD2 (5 bases). V lost 2 bases, J lost 2 bases, and 7 bases lay in between. The CDR3 spans 15 residues. Germline CDR1 SEHNR, CDR2 FQNEAQ (reference sequence). DNA of the CDR3: TGTGCCAGCAGCTTATCCGGGGCTGGGGCCAACGTCCTGACTTTC. This encodes CASSLSGAGANVLTF.